This T cell receptor (beta chain) stems from a study of T cell changes during pregnancy in multiple sclerosis. Profiling relied on immunoSEQ multiplex PCR, and the TCRdb table lists in-frame clones only, not all of them. The sample lists around 36,000 clones, more than 90% occurring once. This CDR3 has 17 amino acids. V gave up 5 bases and J gave up 3 bases; unmatched junction bases: 10. CDR1 is SEHNR and CDR2 is FQNEAQ in the germline V gene (reference sequence). Sequenced material: CD8+ T cells from peripheral blood mononuclear cells, taken in the first trimester of pregnancy. V and J are TRBV7-9 and TRBJ2-1, with TRBD2 matching over 10 bases. The receptor was derived from a female donor with multiple sclerosis, enrolled in a pregnancy study. In DNA, the CDR3 is TGTGCCAGCAGCGGTTCGGAGAGCGGGGGGGACTACAATGAGCAGTTCTTC. Translation: CASSGSESGGDYNEQFF.